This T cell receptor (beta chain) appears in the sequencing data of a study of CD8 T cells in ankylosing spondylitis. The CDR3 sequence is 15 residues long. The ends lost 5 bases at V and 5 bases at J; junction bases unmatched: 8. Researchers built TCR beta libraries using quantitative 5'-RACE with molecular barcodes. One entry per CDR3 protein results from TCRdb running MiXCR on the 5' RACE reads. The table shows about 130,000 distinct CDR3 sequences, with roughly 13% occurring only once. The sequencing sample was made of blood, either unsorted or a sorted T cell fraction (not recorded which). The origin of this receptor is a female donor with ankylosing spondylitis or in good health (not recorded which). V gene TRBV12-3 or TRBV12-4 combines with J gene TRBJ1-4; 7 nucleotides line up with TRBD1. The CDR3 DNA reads TGTGCCAGCAGTCCCTGGGACAGCTCGAATGAAAAACTGTTTTTT. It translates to CASSPWDSSNEKLFF.